A single sample is the source of the 9 T cell receptor beta chains below, sequenced in a study of shared clonotypes between healthy human individuals. Sequencing was performed with immunoSEQ multiplex PCR; in TCRdb, only in-frame clones are kept and a portion is missing. Of a few million clones in the sample, roughly 92% were seen once. What was sequenced was naive CD4+ T cells from PBMCs. Subset of the sample: CD45RA+ positively selected. The receptors stem from a man aged 18 to 29 in good health. Some clones in this sample may be carry-over from other donors' samples.

The chain links TRBV10-1 to TRBJ2-3, with 14 nucleotides matching TRBD2. Germline CDR1 reads WNHNN; CDR2 reads SYGVQD (reference sequence). Trimming removed 6 bases from V and 4 bases from J; junction bases left unmatched: 6. The CDR3 spans 16 residues. CDR3 loop: CASSDRGLAGADTQYF. The CDR3 DNA is TGCGCCAGCAGCGATAGGGGACTAGCGGGAGCAGATACGCAGTATTTT.

The chain carries TRBV29-1 and TRBJ2-2, with 8 nucleotides matching TRBD2. V gave up 4 bases and J gave up 1 base; unmatched junction bases: 2. The CDR3 contains 14 residues. CDR1 is SQVTM, CDR2 ANQGSEA, per germline. The CDR3 protein is CSVVTSGNTGELFF. The CDR3 coding sequence is TGCAGCGTTGTAACTAGCGGGAACACCGGGGAGCTGTTTTTT.

This chain links TRBV30 with TRBJ2-1, with D perhaps TRBD2 (6 bases). V lost 8 bases, J lost 4 bases, and 18 bases lay in between. CDR1 GTSNPN and CDR2 SVGIG come from the germline V gene (reference sequence). The CDR3 sequence is 14 residues long. CDR3 bases: TGTGCCGGGTACCGGGACTGGCAGTACAATGAGCAGTTCTTC. This gives the protein CAGYRDWQYNEQFF.

The chain has TRBV28 and TRBJ1-1; 9 bases line up with TRBD1. The V gene's germline CDR1 is MDHEN and CDR2 SYDVKM. The V segment lost 7 bases and the J segment 4 bases; nucleotides outside the gene matches: 7. This CDR3 is 14 amino acids long. DNA of the CDR3: TGTGCCAGCACCGAACAGGGGGCGGTCACTGAAGCTTTCTTT. Translating it yields CASTEQGAVTEAFF. Combining the CDR3 with reference TRBV28 and TRBJ1-1 gives the whole variable domain DVKVTQSSRYLVKRTGEKVFLECVQDMDHENMFWYRQDPGLGLRLIYFSYDVKMKEKGDIPEGYSVSREKKERFSLILESASTNQTSMYLCASTEQGAVTEAFFGQGTRLTVV.

The genes are TRBV28 and TRBJ1-3; the D is unclear. V was trimmed by 4 bases and J by 0 bases, leaving 13 bases between them. This CDR3 has 16 residues. From germline, CDR1 is MDHEN and CDR2 SYDVKM. CDR3 residues: CASSSPHSRSGNTIYF. The CDR3 nucleotides are TGTGCCAGCAGTTCCCCCCACAGCCGCTCTGGAAACACCATATATTTT.

The gene calls are TRBV25-1 and TRBJ2-3, with D possibly being TRBD2 (6 bases). Trimming pared 4 bases from V and 1 base from J, leaving 12 bases between. Germline loops: CDR1 MGHDK, CDR2 SYGVNS. The CDR3 is 15 amino acids. The CDR3 DNA reads TGTGCCAGCAGTGGTCCGGGGGAACGCACAGATACGCAGTATTTT. Amino acid sequence: CASSGPGERTDTQYF.

This clone was seen just once. The gene calls are TRBV7-3 and TRBJ2-1; 11 bases agree with TRBD2. Germline CDR1 reads SGHTA; CDR2 reads FQGTGA. The V and J ends lost 5 bases and 2 bases, in that order; junction bases with no gene match: 5. The CDR3 is 16 amino acids. CDR3 bases: TGTGCCAGCAGCCTCATAGCGGGAGGGACCTACAATGAGCAGTTCTTC. It is translated as CASSLIAGGTYNEQFF. Combining the CDR3 with reference TRBV7-3 and TRBJ2-1 gives the whole variable domain GAGVSQTPSNKVTEKGKYVELRCDPISGHTALYWYRQSLGQGPEFLIYFQGTGAADDSGLPNDRFFAVRPEGSVSTLKIQRTERGDSAVYLCASSLIAGGTYNEQFFGPGTRLTVL.

This chain joins TRBV7-2 and TRBJ2-1; D not certain. V dropped 4 bases and J dropped 5 bases, with 15 bases sitting between them. Germline V gene data show CDR1 as SGHTA and CDR2 as FQGNSA. The CDR3 runs to 15 residues. The CDR3: CASSSRSVENNEQFF. The CDR3 DNA is TGTGCCAGCAGCTCCCGGTCGGTTGAGAACAATGAGCAGTTCTTC.

On this clone: Other nucleotide sequences in the sample specify the same CDR3. The chain combines TRBV19 with TRBJ2-1; no clear D. CDR1 and CDR2 (germline): LNHDA, SQIVND (reference sequence). V lost 4 bases and J lost 4, with 2 bases in between. The CDR3 has 11 residues. The CDR3 nucleotides are TGTGCCAGTAGTAGGTACAATGAGCAGTTCTTC. Protein sequence: CASSRYNEQFF.